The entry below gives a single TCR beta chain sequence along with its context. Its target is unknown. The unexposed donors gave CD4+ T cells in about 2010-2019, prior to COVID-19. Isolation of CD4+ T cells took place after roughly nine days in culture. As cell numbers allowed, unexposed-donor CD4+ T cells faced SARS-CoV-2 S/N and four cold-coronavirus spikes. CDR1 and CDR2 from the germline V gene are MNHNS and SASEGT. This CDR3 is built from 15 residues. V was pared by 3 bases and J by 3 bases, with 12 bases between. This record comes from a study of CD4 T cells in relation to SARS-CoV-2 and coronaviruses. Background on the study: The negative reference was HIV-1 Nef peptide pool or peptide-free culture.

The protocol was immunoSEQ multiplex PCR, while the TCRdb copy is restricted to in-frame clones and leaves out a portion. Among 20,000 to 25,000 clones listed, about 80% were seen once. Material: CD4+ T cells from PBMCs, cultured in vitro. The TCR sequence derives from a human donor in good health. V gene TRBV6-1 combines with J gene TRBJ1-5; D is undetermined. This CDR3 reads CASSEFFGYNQPQHF. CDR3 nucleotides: TGTGCCAGCAGTGAGTTCTTCGGATACAATCAGCCCCAGCATTTT.